The entry below describes one T cell receptor (beta chain). The antigen this receptor binds is unknown. Qualities for individual bases were not recorded, and no much larger clone is one base off. Library preparation employed 5' RACE. The instrument given in TCRdb is NextSeq 500. To correct for sequencing error and PCR bias, the TCR library protocol tagged individual cDNA molecules with unique molecular identifiers. Both TCR alpha and beta chains were sequenced, and tight co-correlation was observed between alpha and beta sequence abundances in each sample. The study's processing was this. Decombinator V4 was used to perform V gene, J gene and CDR3 annotation of TCR sequences. Expanded TCRs were defined as changing significantly between any two time points under a Poisson model with p below 0.0001. Abundances of TCRs were expressed as counts per million after normalisation to the total number of TCRs sequenced in each sample. A search of VDJdb, accessed on 1 November 2021, was run for TCRs annotated to CMV, EBV and SARS-CoV-2, with TCRs annotated for multiple antigens excluded. Using fastp trimming at Q25 and MiXCR clonotype assembly, TCRdb reanalyzed the public sequencing data and kept in-frame beta chains. Rows with one shared CDR3 protein collapse into an entry with the most common genes and DNA. TCRdb's processing, not the study's, gives the V and J calls here. The sample has roughly 110,000 distinct CDR3 sequences on record, over 8.5% of them singletons. Of the sample, under 9% falls within the top ten clones.

The source of the sample is a study of early T cells in non-severe SARS-CoV-2 infection listed by TCRdb under 2021. Study-level background: TCR sequencing used bulk RNA from unsorted whole blood, so alpha and beta chains could not be paired.

General study outcomes and caveats: Matching against VDJdb was skewed toward anti-spike CD8 responses, likely underestimated virus-specific expansions, and missed private and CD4 specificities.

A case-control design nested within a healthcare worker cohort in London, UK, was used, with weekly nasopharyngeal swab PCR tests and blood sampling performed. Between 23 and 31 March 2020, the week of the UK lockdown, healthcare workers were enrolled and then followed up weekly for as long as 16 weeks. The sequenced sample was whole blood. The receptor comes from an adult who was a healthcare worker with PCR-confirmed SARS-CoV-2 infection or an uninfected control (not recorded which).

The DNA sequence reads TGTGCCAGCAGTTCGGGACTAGCTCCGAGCTCCTACAATGAGCAGTTCTTC. The resulting protein is CASSSGLAPSSYNEQFF. The rearrangement joined TRBV27 to TRBJ2-1; 9 central nucleotides agree with TRBD2. Trimming takes 4 bases off V and 0 bases off J; junction bases not matched to a gene: 7. CDR1 and CDR2, looked up from the germline V gene (reference sequence), are MNHEY and SMNVEV. From the cysteine through the phenylalanine, the CDR3 covers 17 amino acids. Only CDR3 DNA remains: 51 bases, in frame from the first base.